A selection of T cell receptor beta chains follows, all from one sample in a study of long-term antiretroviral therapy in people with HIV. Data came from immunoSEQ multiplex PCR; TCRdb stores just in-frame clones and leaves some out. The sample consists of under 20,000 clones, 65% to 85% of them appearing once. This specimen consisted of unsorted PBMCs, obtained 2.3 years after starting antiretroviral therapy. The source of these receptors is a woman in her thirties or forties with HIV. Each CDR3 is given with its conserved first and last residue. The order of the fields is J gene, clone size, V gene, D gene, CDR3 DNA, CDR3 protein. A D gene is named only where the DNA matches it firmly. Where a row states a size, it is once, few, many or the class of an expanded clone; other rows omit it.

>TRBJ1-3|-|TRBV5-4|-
TGTGCCAGCAGCTTGGCAGGCTCTGGAAACACCATATATTTT
CASSLAGSGNTIYF
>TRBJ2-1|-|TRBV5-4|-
TGTGCCAGCACCACGGACAGCTGGGATGAGCAGTTCTTC
CASTTDSWDEQFF
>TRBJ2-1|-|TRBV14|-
TGTGCCAGCAGCCCCTTCAGTTCCTACAATGAGCAGTTCTTC
CASSPFSSYNEQFF
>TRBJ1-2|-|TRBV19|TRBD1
TGTGCCAGTAGTATTAGGGGGCTGAGCTATGGCTACACCTTC
CASSIRGLSYGYTF
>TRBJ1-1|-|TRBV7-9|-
TGTGCCAGCTGCAGACTCTTGACCACTGAAGCTTTCTTT
CASCRLLTTEAFF
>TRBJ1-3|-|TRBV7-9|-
TGTGCCAGCAGCGGTGTCGGGACCCCCTCTGGAAACACCATATATTTT
CASSGVGTPSGNTIYF
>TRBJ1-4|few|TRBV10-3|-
TGTGCCATCTCTAGGGAGGGGGAAAAACTGTTTTTT
CAISREGEKLFF
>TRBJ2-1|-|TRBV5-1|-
TGCGCCAGCAGCTTGGGTAATGAGCAGTTCTTC
CASSLGNEQFF
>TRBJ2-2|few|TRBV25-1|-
TGTGCCAGCAGTGAATCACCCAGGAACACCGGGGAGCTGTTTTTT
CASSESPRNTGELFF
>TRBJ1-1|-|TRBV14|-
TGTGCCAGCAGCCAAGAGGCCCGGGCAGGGTCAGGGTTCACTGAAGCTTTCTTT
CASSQEARAGSGFTEAFF
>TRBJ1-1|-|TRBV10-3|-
TGTGCCATCAGTGAGGGGGCAGGGACGACTGAAGCTTTCTTT
CAISEGAGTTEAFF
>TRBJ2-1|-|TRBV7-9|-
TGTGCCAGCAGCCCCGGACTGAGCTCCTACAATGAGCAGTTCTTC
CASSPGLSSYNEQFF
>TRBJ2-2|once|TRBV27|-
TGTGCCAGCAGTTTATTAACAGGGTCCCCGAACACCGGGGAGCTGTTTTTT
CASSLLTGSPNTGELFF
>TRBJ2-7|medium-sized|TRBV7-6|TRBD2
TGTGCCAGCAGCTCGGCCTTAGCGGGAGAGCAGTACTTC
CASSSALAGEQYF
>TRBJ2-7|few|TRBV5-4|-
TGTGCCAGCAGCTTCGGACTAACCTACGAGCAGTACTTC
CASSFGLTYEQYF
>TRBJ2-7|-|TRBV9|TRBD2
TGTGCCAGCAGCGAAACTAGCGGGCCCTACGAGCAGTACTTC
CASSETSGPYEQYF
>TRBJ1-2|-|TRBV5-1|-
TGCGCCAGCAGCTATGACACCCTCGCTAACTATGGCTACACCTTC
CASSYDTLANYGYTF
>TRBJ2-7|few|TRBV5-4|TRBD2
TGTGCCAGCAGCCCGGTGACTAGCGGGAGGGCTTGGGAGCAGTACTTC
CASSPVTSGRAWEQYF
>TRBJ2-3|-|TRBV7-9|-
TGTGCCAGCAGCCATCTACAGGACGCCACAGATACGCAGTATTTT
CASSHLQDATDTQYF
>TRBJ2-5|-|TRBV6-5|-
TGTGCCAGCAGTTACACGGAAGCTCAAGAGACCCAGTACTTC
CASSYTEAQETQYF
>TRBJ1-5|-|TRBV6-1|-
TGTGCCAGCAGTGAAGCAGGGGTTGATCAGCCCCAGCATTTT
CASSEAGVDQPQHF
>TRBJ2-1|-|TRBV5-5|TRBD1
TGTGCCAGCAGCCTGGGACAGGACCTAATAGTCTATGAGCAGTTCTTC
CASSLGQDLIVYEQFF